This T cell receptor beta chain was retrieved from a study of blood T cell repertoires in COVID-19. The wider study: From the United States, Italy and Spain came samples of acute and convalescent COVID-19.

For this clone: This specimen includes other DNA sequences encoding the same CDR3.

Trimming shortened V by 2 bases and J by 0 bases, and 6 bases separated the two germline ends. The length of the CDR3 is 13 residues. Germline V lookup: CDR1 SGHRS, CDR2 YFSETQ. Clones were sequenced by immunoSEQ multiplex PCR, and TCRdb holds only the in-frame ones, with some missing. The sample records 20,000 or so clones, roughly nine tenths being singletons. The receptor was isolated from a man between 65 and 85 years old with acute or convalescent COVID-19. Sequencing used peripheral blood. V and J are TRBV5-1 and TRBJ2-7; a possible D gene is TRBD1 (6 bases). This chain's CDR3 is CASSLQGSYEQYF. The CDR3 coding sequence is TGCGCCAGCAGCTTACAGGGCTCCTACGAGCAGTACTTC.